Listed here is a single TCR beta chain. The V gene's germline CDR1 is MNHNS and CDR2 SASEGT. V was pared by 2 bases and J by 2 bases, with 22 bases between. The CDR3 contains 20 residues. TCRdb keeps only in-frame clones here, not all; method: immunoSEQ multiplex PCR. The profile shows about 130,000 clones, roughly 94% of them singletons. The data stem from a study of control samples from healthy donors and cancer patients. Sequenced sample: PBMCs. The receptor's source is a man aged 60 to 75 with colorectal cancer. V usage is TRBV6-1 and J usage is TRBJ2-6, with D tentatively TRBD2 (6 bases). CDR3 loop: CASSESHRGTLGTGANVLTF. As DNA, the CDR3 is TGTGCCAGCAGTGAATCCCACCGCGGGACTTTGGGGACTGGGGCCAACGTCCTGACTTTC.